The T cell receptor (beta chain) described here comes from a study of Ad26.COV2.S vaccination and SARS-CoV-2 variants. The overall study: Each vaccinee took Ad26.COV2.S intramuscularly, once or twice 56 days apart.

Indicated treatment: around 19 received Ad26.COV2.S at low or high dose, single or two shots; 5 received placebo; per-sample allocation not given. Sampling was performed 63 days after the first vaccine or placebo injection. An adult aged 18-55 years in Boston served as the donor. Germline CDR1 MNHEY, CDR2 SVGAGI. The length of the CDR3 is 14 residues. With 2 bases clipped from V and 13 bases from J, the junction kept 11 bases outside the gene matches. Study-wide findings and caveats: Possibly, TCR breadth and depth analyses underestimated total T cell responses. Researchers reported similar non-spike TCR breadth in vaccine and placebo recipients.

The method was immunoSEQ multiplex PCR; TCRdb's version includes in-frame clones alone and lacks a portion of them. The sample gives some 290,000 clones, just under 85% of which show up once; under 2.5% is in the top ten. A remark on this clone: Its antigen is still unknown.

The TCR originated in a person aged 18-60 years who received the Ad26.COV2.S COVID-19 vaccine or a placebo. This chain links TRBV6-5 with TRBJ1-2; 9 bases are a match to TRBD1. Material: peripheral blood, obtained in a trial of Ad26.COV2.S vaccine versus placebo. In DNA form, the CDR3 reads TGTGCCAGCAGTTACGAACAGGGGGCTTCAGGATCCACCTTC. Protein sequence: CASSYEQGASGSTF.